The 30 T cell receptor beta chains below were found in one sample sequenced in a study of blood T cell repertoires in COVID-19. Only in-frame clones appear in the TCRdb table, and some are missing; sequencing was by immunoSEQ multiplex PCR. The sample has roughly 300,000 clones, over 75% seen once. The source material was PBMCs or T cells enriched from blood (not recorded which). The receptors come from a woman aged 30 to 39 who had recovered from COVID-19.

The chain recombines TRBV5-4 with TRBJ1-2; TRBD1 aligns across 7 bases. Germline values: CDR1 SGHNT, CDR2 YYREEE (reference sequence). The CDR3 totals 14 residues. Trimming removed 6 bases from V and 3 bases from J; junction bases left unmatched: 8. CDR3 protein: CASTRSGTDYGYTF. CDR3 in DNA: TGTGCCAGCACCAGATCCGGGACAGACTATGGCTACACCTTC.

The sample holds one count of this clone. The rearrangement uses TRBV27 and TRBJ2-7; 13 positions agree with TRBD2. The CDR3 is made up of 16 amino acids. Germline values: CDR1 MNHEY, CDR2 SMNVEV (reference sequence). J lost 1 base, V lost 5 bases, and 5 bases had no gene match. This chain's CDR3 is CASSIRLAGGSYEQYF. The CDR3 DNA is TGTGCCAGCAGTATAAGACTAGCGGGAGGTTCCTACGAGCAGTACTTC.

This chain links TRBV25-1 with TRBJ1-1, with 7 bases lining up with TRBD1. V shed 4 bases and J 5 bases; nucleotides not matched to a gene: 7. CDR3 size: 14 residues. Germline loops: CDR1 MGHDK, CDR2 SYGVNS. The CDR3 DNA follows: TGTGCCAGCAGTGGATTGACAGGGAGGACTGAAGCTTTCTTT. As protein: CASSGLTGRTEAFF.

This clone appeared once. The chain is built from TRBV5-1 and TRBJ2-1; TRBD2 matches 7 bases. This CDR3 region has 15 residues. The ends lost 0 bases at V and 7 bases at J; junction bases unmatched: 7. From germline, CDR1 is SGHRS and CDR2 YFSETQ. The CDR3 DNA follows: TGCGCCAGCAGCTTGGCCGGACTAGAGACGAATGAGCAGTTCTTC. Its translation: CASSLAGLETNEQFF.

This clone occurred a few times. The chain links TRBV7-9 to TRBJ1-6, with no clear D. This CDR3 is built from 14 residues. Germline lookup yields CDR1 SEHNR and CDR2 FQNEAQ (reference sequence). V was pared by 6 bases and J by 7 bases, with 13 bases between. The CDR3 loop is CASRDDGANSPLHF. As DNA, the CDR3 is TGTGCCAGCAGGGATGACGGAGCAAATTCACCCCTCCACTTT.

The chain employs TRBV7-9 and TRBJ1-1, with TRBD1 as a possible D gene (6 bases). V was trimmed by 5 bases and J by 0 bases, leaving 13 bases between them. The CDR3 runs to 15 residues. The germline V gene has CDR1 SEHNR and CDR2 FQNEAQ (reference sequence). Here the CDR3 reads CASSQRQDMNTEAFF. Written as DNA, the CDR3 is TGTGCCAGCAGCCAAAGACAGGACATGAACACTGAAGCTTTCTTT.

This chain uses TRBV28 with TRBJ2-1; D unresolved. The CDR3 runs 12 residues. CDR1 and CDR2 from the germline V gene are MDHEN and SYDVKM. Trimming took off 6 bases at V and 9 bases at J, with 12 bases between the two ends. The CDR3 spells CASSKDSGEQFF. The DNA of the CDR3 is TGTGCCAGCAGCAAAGATTCAGGTGAGCAGTTCTTC.

V is TRBV28 and J is TRBJ1-2, with D perhaps TRBD1 (5 bases). V was cut by 3 bases and J by 0 bases, with 11 bases left in between. Germline CDR1 reads MDHEN; CDR2 reads SYDVKM. CDR3 size: 15 residues. CDR3 nucleotides: TGTGCCAGCAGTTTGGATTCGGGGGCTAACTATGGCTACACCTTC. Protein sequence: CASSLDSGANYGYTF.

This sequence joins TRBV19 and TRBJ2-3; 13 positions agree with TRBD2. Germline V gene lookup returns CDR1 LNHDA and CDR2 SQIVND (reference sequence). V trimming: 2 bases; J trimming: 3 bases; junction bases outside the gene matches: 5. The CDR3 has 17 amino acids. The CDR3: CASSIPSGLAGTDTQYF. The CDR3 DNA sequence: TGTGCCAGTAGTATACCCTCGGGACTAGCGGGAACAGATACGCAGTATTTT.

The chain joins TRBV4-3 to TRBJ2-3; 11 bases fit TRBD1. J lost 1 base, V lost 3 bases, and 0 bases had no gene match. In germline, CDR1 is LGHNA, CDR2 YSLEER. The CDR3 contains 15 residues. In DNA form, the CDR3 reads TGCGCCAGCAGCCAGGACAGGGGGCGCACAGATACGCAGTATTTT. Amino acid sequence: CASSQDRGRTDTQYF.

This clone was detected only once. The chain employs TRBV24-1 and TRBJ2-3; D is possibly TRBD2 (6 bases). CDR3 size: 15 residues. The germline CDR1 and CDR2 sequences are KGHDR and SFDVKD. The V end lost 0 bases, the J end lost 6 bases, and 12 bases lay between the germline ends. The CDR3 region has the DNA TGTGCCACCAGTGATTTGCCCGGTGCGGGGGATACGCAGTATTTT. Its protein product is CATSDLPGAGDTQYF.

The chain carries TRBV4-3 and TRBJ1-4, with D perhaps matching TRBD1 (5 bases). The CDR3 extends over 16 amino acids. CDR1 and CDR2 (germline): LGHNA, YSLEER. V lost 4 bases, J lost 6 bases, and 18 bases lay in between. CDR3 sequence reads: CASSRVVDSIYEKLFF. The DNA for the CDR3 is TGCGCCAGCAGCCGGGTGGTTGACAGTATATATGAAAAACTGTTTTTT.

The V gene is TRBV2, the J gene TRBJ1-1, with TRBD1 identical over 7 bases. The junction had 15 bases not matched to a gene; V was cut back by 7 bases and J by 10 bases. The CDR3 loop spans 14 amino acids. The germline V gene has CDR1 SNHLY and CDR2 FYNNEI. In DNA form, the CDR3 reads TGTGCCAGCACCGATGTGGGGGCGACAGGGTTAGCTTTCTTT. Translating gives CASTDVGATGLAFF.

The chain carries TRBV10-3 and TRBJ2-3; a possible D gene is TRBD1 (7 bases). The germline CDR1 and CDR2 sequences are ENHRY and SYGVKD. The CDR3 length is 16 residues. Trimming cost V 6 bases and J 2 bases, with 18 bases left between them. The CDR3, as DNA: TGTGCCATCAGCACCATGCAGGGGGGTTACACAGATACGCAGTATTTT. Protein: CAISTMQGGYTDTQYF.

The chain employs TRBV6-4 and TRBJ2-1; 7 bases match TRBD2. The CDR3 is 16 residues long. Germline V gene lookup returns CDR1 MRHNA and CDR2 SNTAGT. V shed 2 bases, J shed 0 bases, and the junction held 4 bases outside the gene matches. The CDR3 is CASSDRAGSSYNEQFF. Here the CDR3 DNA reads TGTGCCAGCAGTGACAGAGCGGGGAGCTCCTACAATGAGCAGTTCTTC.

The V call is TRBV9, the J call TRBJ2-2, with a tentative D call TRBD2 (6 bases). The CDR3 extends over 17 amino acids. Germline CDR1 and CDR2: SGDLS and YYNGEE. V was trimmed by 0 bases and J by 0 bases, leaving 12 bases between them. CDR3 loop: CASSVVSGVSNTGELFF. CDR3 nucleotides: TGTGCCAGCAGCGTAGTTTCGGGGGTTTCGAACACCGGGGAGCTGTTTTTT.

This clone has just one count. The CDR3 bases are TGTGCCAGCAGCCCCGAGCGGGAGGCCTACAATGAGCAGTTCTTC. It specifies CASSPEREAYNEQFF. V is TRBV28 and J is TRBJ2-1; 9 bases are shared with TRBD2. Germline V gene sequence: CDR1 MDHEN, CDR2 SYDVKM. The V gene end was trimmed by 6 bases and the J gene end by 2 bases; junction bases not matched to a gene: 5. This CDR3 contains 15 residues.

On this clone: Other DNA sequences of this sample code for an identical CDR3. This chain joins TRBV27 and TRBJ1-5; 9 bases are a match to TRBD1. CDR3 length: 13 residues. The germline V gene has CDR1 MNHEY and CDR2 SMNVEV (reference sequence). J gave up 6 bases and V 3 bases, and 0 bases lay outside the gene matches. The CDR3 region has the DNA TGTGCCAGCAGTTTGGGACAGGGTCAGCCCCAGCATTTT. Protein product: CASSLGQGQPQHF.

The chain links TRBV4-2 to TRBJ1-1; 7 bases fit TRBD1. With V trimmed by 4 bases and J by 3 bases, 8 bases remained unmatched. This CDR3 is built from 15 residues. Germline V gene lookup returns CDR1 LGHNA and CDR2 YNFKEQ. CDR3 amino acids: CASSPRGRGDTEAFF. The CDR3 DNA is TGTGCCAGCAGCCCGAGGGGCAGGGGGGACACTGAAGCTTTCTTT.

The rearrangement uses TRBV6-4 and TRBJ1-4, with TRBD1 as a possible D gene (6 bases). Germline V gene sequence: CDR1 MRHNA, CDR2 SNTAGT. The CDR3 length is 15 residues. Trimming shortened V by 5 bases and J by 2 bases, and 12 bases separated the two germline ends. The CDR3 sequence is CASSLQGGTNEKLFF. DNA for the CDR3: TGTGCCAGCAGTCTACAGGGTGGCACTAATGAAAAACTGTTTTTT.

J is TRBJ2-2 and V is TRBV5-1; 7 positions match TRBD1. This CDR3 is built from 14 residues. Germline-derived CDR1 and CDR2 are SGHRS and YFSETQ. Trimming cost V 5 bases and J 4 bases; bases outside gene matches: 5. CDR3 amino acids: CASRPGTATGELFF. CDR3 DNA sequence: TGCGCCAGCAGACCCGGGACAGCCACCGGGGAGCTGTTTTTT.

This chain uses TRBV7-9 with TRBJ2-3; 9 bases are a match to TRBD2. This CDR3 has 15 residues. CDR1 SEHNR and CDR2 FQNEAQ come from the germline V gene (reference sequence). V shed 3 bases, J shed 5 bases, and the junction held 6 bases outside the gene matches. CDR3 sequence: CASSFIAGGQDTQYF. In DNA, the CDR3 is TGTGCCAGCAGCTTCATTGCGGGAGGGCAAGATACGCAGTATTTT.

A single count supports this clone. V is TRBV27 and J is TRBJ2-7; 11 bases line up with TRBD2. With 6 bases clipped from V and 0 bases from J, the junction kept 4 bases outside the gene matches. From germline, CDR1 is MNHEY and CDR2 SMNVEV (reference sequence). This CDR3 comprises 15 residues. The CDR3 protein is CASSLAGGSSYEQYF. The DNA of the CDR3 is TGTGCCAGCAGCTTAGCGGGAGGGTCCTCCTACGAGCAGTACTTC.

The chain links TRBV19 to TRBJ2-1, with D possibly TRBD2 on 5 matching bases. The V and J ends lost 3 bases and 7 bases respectively, with 16 bases between them. This CDR3 region has 15 residues. From germline, CDR1 is LNHDA and CDR2 SQIVND (reference sequence). CDR3 nucleotides: TGTGCCAGTAGTATTCTCGTGGGAGCTCGGAATGAGCAGTTCTTC. This gives the protein CASSILVGARNEQFF.

This clone was picked up one time. The chain joins TRBV5-1 to TRBJ2-1, with D perhaps TRBD1 (6 bases). The CDR3 consists of 15 residues. Trimming stripped 3 bases from V and 3 bases from J, with 13 bases between. Germline V gives CDR1 SGHRS, CDR2 YFSETQ. The CDR3, as DNA: TGCGCCAGCAGCTCGGGATCAGGGGTCTACAATGAGCAGTTCTTC. Amino acids: CASSSGSGVYNEQFF. Variable domain in full (rest from reference TRBV5-1 and TRBJ2-1): KAGVTQTPRYLIKTRGQQVTLSCSPISGHRSVSWYQQTPGQGLQFLFEYFSETQRNKGNFPGRFSGRQFSNSRSEMNVSTLELGDSALYLCASSSGSGVYNEQFFGPGTRLTVL.

The chain couples TRBV4-2 to TRBJ1-2; 10 nucleotides align to TRBD1. Trimming took 6 bases from V and 7 from J; bases not matched to a gene: 8. CDR1 is LGHNA, CDR2 YNFKEQ, per germline. The CDR3 has 14 amino acids. The CDR3 nucleotides are TGTGCCAGCAGGACAGGGGGCGTAGGGGGTGGCTACACCTTC. The encoded protein is CASRTGGVGGGYTF.

The V call is TRBV7-2, the J call TRBJ1-2; TRBD1 agrees at 8 bases. This CDR3 has 18 amino acids. Germline lookup yields CDR1 SGHTA and CDR2 FQGNSA. The J segment lost 3 bases and the V segment lost 3 bases, leaving 15 bases of the junction unmatched. DNA for the CDR3: TGTGCCAGCAGCTTCCTCAGGGGGCAGGGGCTAAAGGACTATGGCTACACCTTC. The encoded protein is CASSFLRGQGLKDYGYTF.

This clone was seen only a few times. The chain is built from TRBV6-5 and TRBJ1-5; TRBD1 matches 8 bases. V lost 0 bases to trimming and J lost 8 bases; unmatched junction nucleotides: 6. The CDR3 consists of 15 residues. From germline, CDR1 is MNHEY and CDR2 SVGAGI. CDR3 in amino acids: CASSYSGTGGKPQHF. In nucleotides, the CDR3 is TGTGCCAGCAGTTACTCGGGGACAGGAGGCAAGCCCCAGCATTTT.

The chain links TRBV7-9 to TRBJ1-4; D is unclear. Trimming stripped 1 base from V and 14 bases from J, with 11 bases between. CDR3 size: 12 residues. The germline V gene has CDR1 SEHNR and CDR2 FQNEAQ (reference sequence). CDR3 in DNA: TGTGCCAGCAGCTTAGGTTCGTCCGGGCTGTTTTTT. Protein sequence: CASSLGSSGLFF.

The chain employs TRBV7-6 and TRBJ1-1; 9 bases align to TRBD1. The CDR3 extends over 14 amino acids. V lost 5 bases to trimming and J lost 5 bases; unmatched junction nucleotides: 6. Germline values: CDR1 SGHVS, CDR2 FNYEAQ. CDR3 nucleotides: TGTGCCAGCAGCCCGGGACAGGGAATGACTGAAGCTTTCTTT. Its protein is CASSPGQGMTEAFF.